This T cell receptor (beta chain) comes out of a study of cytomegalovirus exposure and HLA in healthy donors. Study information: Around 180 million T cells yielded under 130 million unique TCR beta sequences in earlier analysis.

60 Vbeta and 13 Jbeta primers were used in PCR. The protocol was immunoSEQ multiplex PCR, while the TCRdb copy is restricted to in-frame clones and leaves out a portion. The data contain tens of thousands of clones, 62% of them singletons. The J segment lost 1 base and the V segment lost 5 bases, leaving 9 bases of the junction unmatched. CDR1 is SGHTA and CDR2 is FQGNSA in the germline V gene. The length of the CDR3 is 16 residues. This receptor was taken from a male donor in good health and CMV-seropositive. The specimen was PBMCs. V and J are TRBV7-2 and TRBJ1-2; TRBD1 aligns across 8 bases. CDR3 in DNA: TGTGCCAGCAGCCCCCGGACAGGGACGATTAACTATGGCTACACCTTC. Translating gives CASSPRTGTINYGYTF.